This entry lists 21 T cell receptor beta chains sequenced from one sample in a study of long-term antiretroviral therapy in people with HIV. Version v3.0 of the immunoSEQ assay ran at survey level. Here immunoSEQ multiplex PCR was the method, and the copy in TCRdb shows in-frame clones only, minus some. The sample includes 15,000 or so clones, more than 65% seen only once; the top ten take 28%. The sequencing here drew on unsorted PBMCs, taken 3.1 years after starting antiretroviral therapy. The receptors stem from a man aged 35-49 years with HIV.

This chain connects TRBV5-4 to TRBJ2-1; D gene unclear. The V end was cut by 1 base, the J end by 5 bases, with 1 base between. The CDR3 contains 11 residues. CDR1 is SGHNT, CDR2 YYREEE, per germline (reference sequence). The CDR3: CASSLNNEQFF. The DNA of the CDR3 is TGTGCCAGCAGCTTGAACAATGAGCAGTTCTTC.

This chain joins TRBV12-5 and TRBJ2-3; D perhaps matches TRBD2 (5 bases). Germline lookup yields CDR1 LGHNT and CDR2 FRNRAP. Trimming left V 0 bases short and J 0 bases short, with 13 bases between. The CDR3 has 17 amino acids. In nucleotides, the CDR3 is TGTGCTAGTGGTTTGGTACTTAAGAGGGTAAGCACAGATACGCAGTATTTT. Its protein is CASGLVLKRVSTDTQYF.

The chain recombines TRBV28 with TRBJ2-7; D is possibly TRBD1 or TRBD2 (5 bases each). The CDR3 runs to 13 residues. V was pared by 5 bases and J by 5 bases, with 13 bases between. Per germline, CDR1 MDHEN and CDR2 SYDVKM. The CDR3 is CASSVDRGHEQYF. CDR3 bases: TGTGCCAGCAGTGTAGATCGGGGCCACGAGCAGTACTTC.

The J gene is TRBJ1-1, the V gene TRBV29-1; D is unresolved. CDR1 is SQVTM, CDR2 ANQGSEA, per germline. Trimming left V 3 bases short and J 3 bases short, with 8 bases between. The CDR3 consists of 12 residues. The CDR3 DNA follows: TGCAGCGTTGACAGTGGGGACACTGAAGCTTTCTTT. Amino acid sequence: CSVDSGDTEAFF. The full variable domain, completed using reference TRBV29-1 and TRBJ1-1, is SAVISQKPSRDICQRGTSLTIQCQVDSQVTMMFWYRQQPGQSLTLIATANQGSEATYESGFVIDKFPISRPNLTFSTLTVSNMSPEDSSIYLCSVDSGDTEAFFGQGTRLTVV.

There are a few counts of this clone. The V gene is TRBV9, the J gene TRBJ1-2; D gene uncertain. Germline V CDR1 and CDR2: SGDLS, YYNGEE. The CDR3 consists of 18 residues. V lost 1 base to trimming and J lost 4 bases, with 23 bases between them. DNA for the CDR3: TGTGCCAGCAGCGTACTCGGGGAGAGACCCGCCGGTAGCTATGGCTACACCTTC. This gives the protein CASSVLGERPAGSYGYTF.

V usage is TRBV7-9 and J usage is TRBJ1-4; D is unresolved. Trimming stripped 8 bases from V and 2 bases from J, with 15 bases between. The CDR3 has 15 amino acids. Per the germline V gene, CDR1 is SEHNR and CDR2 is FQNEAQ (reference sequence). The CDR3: CASRLGSGTNEKLFF. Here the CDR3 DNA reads TGTGCCAGCCGCCTAGGTTCCGGGACTAATGAAAAACTGTTTTTT. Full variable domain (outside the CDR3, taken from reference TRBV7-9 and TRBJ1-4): DTGVSQNPRHKITKRGQNVTFRCDPISEHNRLYWYRQTLGQGPEFLTYFQNEAQLEKSRLLSDRFSAERPKGSFSTLEIQRTEQGDSAMYLCASRLGSGTNEKLFFGSGTQLSVL.

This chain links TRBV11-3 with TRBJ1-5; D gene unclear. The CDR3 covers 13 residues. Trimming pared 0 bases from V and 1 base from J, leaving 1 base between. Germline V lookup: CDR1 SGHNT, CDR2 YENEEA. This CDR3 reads CASSLESNQPQHF. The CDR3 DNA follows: TGTGCCAGCAGCTTAGAAAGCAATCAGCCCCAGCATTTT. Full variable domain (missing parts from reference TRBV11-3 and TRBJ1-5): EAGVVQSPRYKIIEKKQPVAFWCNPISGHNTLYWYLQNLGQGPELLIRYENEEAVDDSQLPKDRFSAERLKGVDSTLKIQPAELGDSAVYLCASSLESNQPQHFGDGTRLSIL.

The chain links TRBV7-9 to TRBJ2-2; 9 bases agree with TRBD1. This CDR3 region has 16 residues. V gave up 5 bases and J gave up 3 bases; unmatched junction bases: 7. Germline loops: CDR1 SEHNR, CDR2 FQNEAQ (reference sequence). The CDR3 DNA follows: TGTGCCAGCAGCGCCCTCCGGACAGGGGACACCGGGGAGCTGTTTTTT. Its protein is CASSALRTGDTGELFF.

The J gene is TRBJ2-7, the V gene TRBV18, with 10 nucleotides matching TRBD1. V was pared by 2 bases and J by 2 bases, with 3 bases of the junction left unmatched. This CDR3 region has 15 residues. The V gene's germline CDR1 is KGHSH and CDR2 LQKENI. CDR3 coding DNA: TGTGCCAGCTCACCAGCCGGACAGGGGGCCTACGAGCAGTACTTC. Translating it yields CASSPAGQGAYEQYF.

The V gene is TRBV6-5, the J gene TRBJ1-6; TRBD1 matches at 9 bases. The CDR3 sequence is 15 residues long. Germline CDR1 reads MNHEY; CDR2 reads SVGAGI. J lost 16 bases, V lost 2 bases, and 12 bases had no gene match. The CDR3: CASSYAGTGSPGLHF. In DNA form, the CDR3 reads TGTGCCAGCAGTTACGCCGGGACAGGGAGCCCTGGGCTCCACTTT.

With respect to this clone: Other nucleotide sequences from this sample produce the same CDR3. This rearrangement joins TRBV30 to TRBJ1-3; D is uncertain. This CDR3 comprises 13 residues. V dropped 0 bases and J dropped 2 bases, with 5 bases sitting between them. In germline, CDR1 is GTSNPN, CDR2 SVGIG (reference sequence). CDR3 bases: TGTGCCTGGAGTGTACACCCTGGAAACACCATATATTTT. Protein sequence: CAWSVHPGNTIYF. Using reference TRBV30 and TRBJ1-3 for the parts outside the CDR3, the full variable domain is SQTIHQWPATLVQPVGSPLSLECTVEGTSNPNLYWYRQAAGRGLQLLFYSVGIGQISSEVPQNLSASRPQDRQFILSSKKLLLSDSGFYLCAWSVHPGNTIYFGEGSWLTVV.

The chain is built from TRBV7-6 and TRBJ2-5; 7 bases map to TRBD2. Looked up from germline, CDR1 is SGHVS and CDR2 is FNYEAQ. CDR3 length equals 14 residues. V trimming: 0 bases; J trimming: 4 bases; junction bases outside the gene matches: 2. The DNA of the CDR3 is TGTGCCAGCAGCTTAGCCTGGGAGGGAGAGACCCAGTACTTC. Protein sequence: CASSLAWEGETQYF.

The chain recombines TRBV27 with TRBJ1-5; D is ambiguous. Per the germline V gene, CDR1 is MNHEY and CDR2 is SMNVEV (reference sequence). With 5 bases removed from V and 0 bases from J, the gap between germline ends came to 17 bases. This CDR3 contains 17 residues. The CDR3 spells CASSQLSPNFSNQPQHF. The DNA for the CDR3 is TGTGCCAGCAGTCAGTTATCCCCCAATTTTAGCAATCAGCCCCAGCATTTT.

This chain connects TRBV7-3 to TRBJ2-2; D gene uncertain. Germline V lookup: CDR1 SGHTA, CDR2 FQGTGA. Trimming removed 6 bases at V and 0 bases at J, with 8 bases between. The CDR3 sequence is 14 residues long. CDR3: CASRKGTNTGELFF. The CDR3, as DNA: TGTGCCAGCAGGAAAGGGACGAACACCGGGGAGCTGTTTTTT.

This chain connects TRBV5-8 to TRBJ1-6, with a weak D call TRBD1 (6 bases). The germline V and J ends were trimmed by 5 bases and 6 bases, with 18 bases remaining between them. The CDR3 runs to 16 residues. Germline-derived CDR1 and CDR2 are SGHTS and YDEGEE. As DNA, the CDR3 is TGTGCCAGCAGTCACCCCGAGACAGGCTCTAATTCACCCCTCCACTTT. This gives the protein CASSHPETGSNSPLHF.

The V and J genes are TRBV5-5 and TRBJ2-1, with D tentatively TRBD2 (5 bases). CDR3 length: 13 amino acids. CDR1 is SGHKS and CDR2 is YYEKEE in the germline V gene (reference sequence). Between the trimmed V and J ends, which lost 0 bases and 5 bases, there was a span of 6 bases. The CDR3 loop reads CASSLAGDNEQFF. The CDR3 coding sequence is TGTGCCAGCAGCTTGGCCGGGGACAATGAGCAGTTCTTC.

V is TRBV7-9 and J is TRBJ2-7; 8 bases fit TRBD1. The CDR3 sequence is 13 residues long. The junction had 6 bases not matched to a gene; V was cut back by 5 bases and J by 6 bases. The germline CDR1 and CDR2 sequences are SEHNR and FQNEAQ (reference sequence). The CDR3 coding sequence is TGTGCCAGCAGCCTCGGACAGGGTCCCGAGCAGTACTTC. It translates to CASSLGQGPEQYF.

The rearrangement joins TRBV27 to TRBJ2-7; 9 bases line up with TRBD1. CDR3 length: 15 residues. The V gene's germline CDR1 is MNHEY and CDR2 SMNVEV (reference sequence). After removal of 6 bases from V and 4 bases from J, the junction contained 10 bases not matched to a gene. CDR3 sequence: CASSRSGTGWYEQYF. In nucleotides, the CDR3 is TGTGCCAGCAGCCGGTCCGGGACAGGGTGGTACGAGCAGTACTTC.

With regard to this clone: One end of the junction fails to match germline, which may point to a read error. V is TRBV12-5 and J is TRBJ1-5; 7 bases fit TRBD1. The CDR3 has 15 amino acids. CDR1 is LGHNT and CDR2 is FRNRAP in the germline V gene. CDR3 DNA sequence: TGTGCTAGTGGCTTGGAACAGGGGCACAATCAGCCCCAGCATTTT. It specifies CASGLEQGHNQPQHF.

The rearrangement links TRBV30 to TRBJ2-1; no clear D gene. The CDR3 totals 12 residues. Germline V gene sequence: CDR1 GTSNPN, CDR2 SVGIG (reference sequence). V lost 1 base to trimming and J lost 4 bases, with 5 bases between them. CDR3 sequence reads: CAWSAQYNEQFF. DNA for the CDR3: TGTGCCTGGAGTGCACAGTACAATGAGCAGTTCTTC.

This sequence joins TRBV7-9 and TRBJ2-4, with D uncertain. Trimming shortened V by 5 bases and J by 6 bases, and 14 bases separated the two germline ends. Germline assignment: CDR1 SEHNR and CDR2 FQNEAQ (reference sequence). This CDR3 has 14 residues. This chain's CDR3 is CASSNTKGLNIQYF. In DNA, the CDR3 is TGTGCCAGCAGCAATACCAAAGGGTTAAACATTCAGTACTTC.